Listed below are T cell receptor beta chains from one sample, sequenced in a study of control samples from healthy donors and cancer patients. The table came from immunoSEQ multiplex PCR; TCRdb's copy has only in-frame clones and leaves some out. The table lists 75,000 to 100,000 clones, just over 85% of them singletons, with 13% to 15% in the top ten. Sequenced sample: blood. These receptors all stem from a man aged 25-45 years in good health. Each CDR3 is given with its conserved first and last residue. Fields, in order: clone size, V gene, J gene, D gene, CDR3 protein, CDR3 DNA. D genes are given only for firm matches. Only part of the rows carry a size: once, few, many, or a class if the clone is expanded.

clone_size: .; v_call: TRBV2; j_call: TRBJ1-5; d_call: .; cdr3_aa: CASSGDHPSNQPQHF; cdr3_nt: TGTGCCAGCAGCGGGGACCATCCTAGCAATCAGCCCCAGCATTTT
clone_size: .; v_call: TRBV7-2; j_call: TRBJ2-5; d_call: .; cdr3_aa: CASSSGRQETQYF; cdr3_nt: TGTGCCAGCAGCTCGGGACGACAAGAGACCCAGTACTTC
clone_size: few; v_call: TRBV5-6; j_call: TRBJ2-7; d_call: .; cdr3_aa: CASSWVRRETPDEQYF; cdr3_nt: TGTGCCAGCAGTTGGGTGAGACGGGAGACCCCTGACGAGCAGTACTTC
clone_size: .; v_call: TRBV5-1; j_call: TRBJ2-7; d_call: .; cdr3_aa: CASRRFDRTYEQYF; cdr3_nt: TGCGCCAGCAGGCGGTTCGACAGGACCTACGAGCAGTACTTC
clone_size: .; v_call: TRBV7-9; j_call: TRBJ1-2; d_call: TRBD1; cdr3_aa: CASSKQRTGISGGYTF; cdr3_nt: TGTGCCAGCAGCAAGCAAAGGACAGGGATCTCGGGCGGCTACACCTTC
clone_size: .; v_call: TRBV9; j_call: TRBJ1-1; d_call: TRBD1; cdr3_aa: CASSARQGVGTEAFF; cdr3_nt: TGTGCCAGCAGCGCAAGACAGGGGGTAGGCACTGAAGCTTTCTTT
clone_size: .; v_call: TRBV7-9; j_call: TRBJ1-6; d_call: .; cdr3_aa: CASSSRGSPLHF; cdr3_nt: TGTGCCAGCAGCTCGAGGGGTTCACCCCTCCACTTT
clone_size: once; v_call: TRBV7-9; j_call: TRBJ2-7; d_call: TRBD1; cdr3_aa: CASRRPGQGTYEQYF; cdr3_nt: TGTGCCAGCCGACGACCGGGACAGGGAACGTACGAGCAGTACTTC
clone_size: .; v_call: TRBV4-2; j_call: TRBJ2-1; d_call: TRBD2; cdr3_aa: CASSQDPSGAYNEQFF; cdr3_nt: TGTGCCAGCAGCCAAGATCCTAGCGGGGCGTACAATGAGCAGTTCTTC
clone_size: .; v_call: TRBV27; j_call: TRBJ2-1; d_call: .; cdr3_aa: CASSGRATSHSYNEQFF; cdr3_nt: TGTGCCAGCAGTGGCAGGGCCACTTCCCACTCCTACAATGAGCAGTTCTTC
clone_size: .; v_call: TRBV5-8; j_call: TRBJ2-7; d_call: TRBD1; cdr3_aa: CASRKTGFYEQYF; cdr3_nt: TGTGCCAGCAGGAAGACAGGGTTCTACGAGCAGTACTTC
clone_size: few; v_call: TRBV7-9; j_call: TRBJ2-7; d_call: .; cdr3_aa: CASSLIPYEQYF; cdr3_nt: TGTGCCAGCAGCTTAATTCCCTACGAGCAGTACTTC
clone_size: few; v_call: TRBV7-2; j_call: TRBJ2-7; d_call: .; cdr3_aa: CASSLGHRVYEQYF; cdr3_nt: TGTGCCAGCAGCTTAGGTCACAGGGTGTACGAGCAGTACTTC
clone_size: .; v_call: TRBV7-2; j_call: TRBJ2-7; d_call: TRBD1; cdr3_aa: CASSPTPRQGKYEQYF; cdr3_nt: TGTGCCAGCAGCCCGACCCCGAGACAGGGAAAATACGAGCAGTACTTC
clone_size: .; v_call: TRBV29-1; j_call: TRBJ1-1; d_call: TRBD1; cdr3_aa: CSVLGQGGMNTEAFF; cdr3_nt: TGCAGCGTCTTGGGACAGGGTGGGATGAACACTGAAGCTTTCTTT
clone_size: .; v_call: TRBV18; j_call: TRBJ1-2; d_call: .; cdr3_aa: CASSDLEGFGGYTF; cdr3_nt: TGTGCCAGCTCGGACCTCGAAGGGTTTGGTGGCTACACCTTC
clone_size: .; v_call: TRBV28; j_call: TRBJ2-3; d_call: .; cdr3_aa: CASTDSHTDTQYF; cdr3_nt: TGTGCCAGCACCGACAGCCACACAGATACGCAGTATTTT
clone_size: .; v_call: TRBV30; j_call: TRBJ2-7; d_call: .; cdr3_aa: CAWRYGEGEQYF; cdr3_nt: TGTGCCTGGAGATATGGTGAAGGGGAGCAGTACTTC
clone_size: .; v_call: TRBV12-3/TRBV12-4; j_call: TRBJ1-1; d_call: .; cdr3_aa: CASSFGIGAFF; cdr3_nt: TGTGCCAGCAGTTTCGGTATTGGGGCTTTCTTT
clone_size: .; v_call: TRBV15; j_call: TRBJ2-1; d_call: TRBD1; cdr3_aa: CATSGTGWREQFF; cdr3_nt: TGTGCCACCAGCGGGACAGGGTGGCGGGAGCAGTTCTTC
clone_size: .; v_call: TRBV28; j_call: TRBJ2-1; d_call: TRBD1; cdr3_aa: CASSTGTGFGNEQFF; cdr3_nt: TGTGCCAGCAGCACCGGGACAGGTTTTGGCAATGAGCAGTTCTTC
clone_size: .; v_call: TRBV29-1; j_call: TRBJ1-1; d_call: .; cdr3_aa: CSVTGVRRATEAFF; cdr3_nt: TGCAGCGTTACGGGGGTTCGGCGGGCCACTGAAGCTTTCTTT
clone_size: once; v_call: TRBV27; j_call: TRBJ1-1; d_call: TRBD1; cdr3_aa: CASRRDRGLEAFF; cdr3_nt: TGTGCCAGCAGGCGGGACAGGGGGTTGGAAGCTTTCTTT
clone_size: .; v_call: TRBV2; j_call: TRBJ2-3; d_call: .; cdr3_aa: CASSVASSGYF; cdr3_nt: TGTGCCAGCAGTGTAGCTAGCTCGGGGTATTTT
clone_size: .; v_call: TRBV19; j_call: TRBJ2-7; d_call: TRBD2; cdr3_aa: CASRNREPSGRIAYEQYF; cdr3_nt: TGTGCCAGTAGGAACAGGGAGCCTAGCGGGAGAATCGCCTACGAGCAGTACTTC
clone_size: .; v_call: TRBV3-1/TRBV3-2; j_call: TRBJ1-6; d_call: .; cdr3_aa: CASSLGRYNSPLHF; cdr3_nt: TGTGCCAGCAGCCTGGGACGGTATAATTCACCCCTCCACTTT
clone_size: .; v_call: TRBV5-1; j_call: TRBJ2-5; d_call: .; cdr3_aa: CASNTGPLDQETQYF; cdr3_nt: TGCGCCAGCAACACCGGGCCCTTAGACCAAGAGACCCAGTACTTC
clone_size: once; v_call: TRBV6-1; j_call: TRBJ2-3; d_call: TRBD2; cdr3_aa: CASSEWGSGTSDTQYF; cdr3_nt: TGTGCCAGCAGTGAATGGGGTAGCGGGACGTCAGATACGCAGTATTTT
clone_size: once; v_call: TRBV7-2; j_call: TRBJ2-1; d_call: TRBD2; cdr3_aa: CASSRYGGYNEQFF; cdr3_nt: TGTGCCAGCAGCCGGTACGGGGGGTACAATGAGCAGTTCTTC
clone_size: .; v_call: TRBV9; j_call: TRBJ2-3; d_call: TRBD2; cdr3_aa: CASSEGLGGLAVSTDTQYF; cdr3_nt: TGTGCCAGCAGCGAAGGACTGGGAGGACTAGCCGTTAGCACAGATACGCAGTATTTT
clone_size: once; v_call: TRBV5-1; j_call: TRBJ2-1; d_call: .; cdr3_aa: CASSFLGPLTRSYNEQFF; cdr3_nt: TGCGCCAGCAGCTTTCTGGGTCCGCTCACTCGCTCCTACAATGAGCAGTTCTTC
clone_size: .; v_call: TRBV12-3/TRBV12-4; j_call: TRBJ1-5; d_call: .; cdr3_aa: CASSSDGYQPQHF; cdr3_nt: TGTGCCAGCAGTTCAGACGGGTATCAGCCCCAGCATTTT
clone_size: once; v_call: TRBV19; j_call: TRBJ2-3; d_call: .; cdr3_aa: CASSSPGSYRGDTQYF; cdr3_nt: TGTGCCAGTAGCTCTCCCGGGAGCTATAGAGGAGATACGCAGTATTTT
clone_size: .; v_call: TRBV5-6; j_call: TRBJ2-5; d_call: TRBD2; cdr3_aa: CASSMTSVETQYF; cdr3_nt: TGTGCCAGCAGCATGACTAGCGTGGAGACCCAGTACTTC
clone_size: .; v_call: TRBV10-2; j_call: TRBJ1-5; d_call: TRBD1; cdr3_aa: CASRQGADQPQHF; cdr3_nt: TGCGCCAGTCGTCAGGGGGCAGATCAGCCCCAGCATTTT
clone_size: once; v_call: TRBV18; j_call: TRBJ1-1; d_call: .; cdr3_aa: CASSPGTEAFF; cdr3_nt: TGTGCCAGCTCACCAGGTACCGAAGCTTTCTTT
clone_size: .; v_call: TRBV7-9; j_call: TRBJ2-3; d_call: TRBD1; cdr3_aa: CASSLPRTGLAADTQYF; cdr3_nt: TGTGCCAGCAGCTTACCCCGGACAGGGTTGGCGGCAGATACGCAGTATTTT
clone_size: .; v_call: TRBV27; j_call: TRBJ2-7; d_call: .; cdr3_aa: CASSPRGVTYEQYF; cdr3_nt: TGTGCCAGCAGTCCCCGGGGTGTAACCTACGAGCAGTACTTC
clone_size: few; v_call: TRBV6-6; j_call: TRBJ2-2; d_call: .; cdr3_aa: CASKFGEAGELFF; cdr3_nt: TGTGCCAGCAAGTTCGGCGAGGCCGGGGAGCTGTTTTTT
clone_size: .; v_call: TRBV7-9; j_call: TRBJ2-1; d_call: .; cdr3_aa: CASSLAGWEQFF; cdr3_nt: TGTGCCAGCAGCTTAGCGGGATGGGAGCAGTTCTTC
clone_size: few; v_call: TRBV4-3; j_call: TRBJ1-6; d_call: .; cdr3_aa: CASSQGGGNSPLHF; cdr3_nt: TGCGCCAGCAGCCAAGGAGGGGGGAATTCACCCCTCCACTTT
clone_size: .; v_call: TRBV9; j_call: TRBJ2-7; d_call: .; cdr3_aa: CASSVSGTPMYEQYF; cdr3_nt: TGTGCCAGCAGCGTATCTGGGACTCCGATGTACGAGCAGTACTTC
clone_size: .; v_call: TRBV5-1; j_call: TRBJ2-2; d_call: TRBD2; cdr3_aa: CASSLPPGTSGITGELFF; cdr3_nt: TGCGCCAGCAGTCTTCCTCCCGGGACTAGCGGGATAACCGGGGAGCTGTTTTTT
clone_size: .; v_call: TRBV29-1; j_call: TRBJ1-1; d_call: .; cdr3_aa: CSVLEQGYTEAFF; cdr3_nt: TGCAGCGTTCTGGAGCAGGGGTACACTGAAGCTTTCTTT
clone_size: .; v_call: TRBV11-2; j_call: TRBJ2-2; d_call: .; cdr3_aa: CASSLAVARELFF; cdr3_nt: TGTGCCAGCAGCTTAGCGGTGGCCCGGGAGCTGTTTTTT
clone_size: once; v_call: TRBV10-3; j_call: TRBJ1-3; d_call: .; cdr3_aa: CAISGGEGKLKSSGNTIYF; cdr3_nt: TGTGCCATCAGTGGGGGAGAAGGCAAATTAAAAAGCTCTGGAAACACCATATATTTT
clone_size: once; v_call: TRBV10-1; j_call: TRBJ2-7; d_call: TRBD1; cdr3_aa: CASSDSLNEDRGYEQYF; cdr3_nt: TGCGCCAGCAGTGACAGTCTTAATGAGGACAGGGGGTACGAGCAGTACTTC
clone_size: .; v_call: TRBV11-3; j_call: TRBJ2-5; d_call: TRBD1; cdr3_aa: CASSYEGQGGQETQYF; cdr3_nt: TGTGCCAGCAGCTACGAGGGACAGGGGGGCCAAGAGACCCAGTACTTC
clone_size: .; v_call: TRBV27; j_call: TRBJ2-1; d_call: TRBD2; cdr3_aa: CASSYSGTMEADEQFF; cdr3_nt: TGTGCCAGCAGCTACTCAGGGACTATGGAGGCCGATGAGCAGTTCTTC
clone_size: few; v_call: TRBV10-1; j_call: TRBJ2-1; d_call: .; cdr3_aa: CASSELGGSYNEQFF; cdr3_nt: TGCGCCAGCAGTGAGCTCGGCGGAAGTTACAATGAGCAGTTCTTC
clone_size: few; v_call: TRBV5-4; j_call: TRBJ1-6; d_call: .; cdr3_aa: CASSPGREGPNSPLHF; cdr3_nt: TGTGCCAGCAGCCCGGGCAGGGAAGGGCCCAATTCACCCCTCCACTTT
clone_size: once; v_call: TRBV11-2; j_call: TRBJ2-2; d_call: .; cdr3_aa: CASSSLRNTGELFF; cdr3_nt: TGTGCCAGCAGCTCTCTAAGAAACACCGGGGAGCTGTTTTTT
clone_size: .; v_call: TRBV24-1; j_call: TRBJ2-2; d_call: .; cdr3_aa: CASRAENTGELFF; cdr3_nt: TGTGCCAGCCGAGCAGAGAACACCGGGGAGCTGTTTTTT
clone_size: .; v_call: TRBV29-1; j_call: TRBJ2-7; d_call: .; cdr3_aa: CSVDFNYEQYF; cdr3_nt: TGCAGCGTTGATTTCAACTACGAGCAGTACTTC
clone_size: .; v_call: TRBV6-2/TRBV6-3; j_call: TRBJ2-7; d_call: TRBD2; cdr3_aa: CASSYPLGAGGYEQYF; cdr3_nt: TGTGCCAGCAGTTACCCCTTAGGGGCGGGAGGCTACGAGCAGTACTTC
clone_size: .; v_call: TRBV6-6; j_call: TRBJ2-2; d_call: .; cdr3_aa: CASSYGQGNTGELFF; cdr3_nt: TGTGCCAGCAGTTACGGTCAGGGGAACACCGGGGAGCTGTTTTTT
clone_size: .; v_call: TRBV7-9; j_call: TRBJ2-1; d_call: TRBD2; cdr3_aa: CASSPTSGSQSGEQFF; cdr3_nt: TGTGCCAGCAGCCCGACTAGCGGGAGTCAATCTGGTGAGCAGTTCTTC
clone_size: .; v_call: TRBV28; j_call: TRBJ2-7; d_call: .; cdr3_aa: CASLAGASGGYEQYF; cdr3_nt: TGTGCCAGCCTCGCGGGGGCTAGCGGAGGCTACGAGCAGTACTTC
clone_size: .; v_call: TRBV28; j_call: TRBJ1-2; d_call: .; cdr3_aa: CASNPRGAAHGYTF; cdr3_nt: TGTGCCAGCAACCCCCGGGGGGCAGCTCATGGCTACACCTTC